The source of this T cell receptor (beta chain) is a study of molecular identifiers for immune sequencing clone quantification. In preparing bulk TCR libraries, previously described methods and listed TCR primers were used. TCRdb reanalysed the PCR reads using MiXCR and keeps one entry per CDR3 protein. The sample lists approximately 630,000 distinct CDR3 sequences, 25% occurring once. The V gene's germline CDR1 is SGHVT and CDR2 SQSDAQ. With 1 base clipped from V and 0 bases from J, the junction kept 12 bases outside the gene matches. There are 20 residues in the CDR3. Every naive CD8 library was made from between about 17,000 and 1,000,000 sorted cells with 10%, 30% or 50% RNA. Naive CD8 T cells, phenotype CD8+CD4-CCR7+CD45RA+, were sorted.

The receptor was derived from a human donor in good health. Some libraries in this study had Jurkat cell RNA spiked in. Sequencing input: naive CD8+ T cells from blood, with Jurkat cell RNA spiked in. Specified subset: FACS-sorted CD8+CD4-CCR7+CD45RA+ naive T cells. The chain links TRBV7-4 to TRBJ1-6; 7 bases line up with TRBD1. CDR3 region: CASSLVHRDRPYSYNSPLHF. The CDR3 bases are TGTGCCAGCAGCTTAGTCCACCGGGACAGACCATACTCCTATAATTCACCCCTCCACTTT.